A selection of T cell receptor beta chains follows, all from one sample in a study of blood T cells in healthy people across ages. TCRdb redid the calling of the 5' RACE reads with MiXCR, one entry per CDR3 protein. This sample has about 570,000 distinct CDR3 sequences; 25% to 30% occur once, and the top ten carry roughly 18%. Input material: blood. Receptors were obtained from a woman aged 70-85 years in good health. The conserved cysteine and the conserved F or W are not part of the CDR3 here. D genes are given only for firm matches.

cdr3_aa | v_call | d_call | j_call
ASKLDLQGNQPQH | TRBV2 | NA | TRBJ1-5
SAYRTSGANEQF | TRBV20-1 | TRBD2 | NA
ASSLRQGRYEQY | TRBV5-6 | NA | TRBJ2-7
ASSLRVAGEETRY | TRBV3-1 | TRBD2 | TRBJ2-5
SVDPSGGAGDTQY | TRBV29-1 | TRBD2 | TRBJ2-3
SVATYNEQF | TRBV29-1 | NA | TRBJ2-1
ASSLDENEQY | TRBV11-2 | NA | TRBJ2-7
ASSRGGTSGGASHEQF | TRBV5-1 | TRBD2 | TRBJ2-1
ASSRTSGHTDTQY | TRBV5-6 | NA | TRBJ2-3
ATSDVPLYEQY | TRBV24-1 | NA | TRBJ2-7
ASSYKGPPYEQY | TRBV6-2/TRBV6-3 | NA | TRBJ2-7
ASSVSGGFASGTDTQY | TRBV9 | NA | TRBJ2-3
ASSFAGGQETQY | TRBV7-8 | TRBD2 | TRBJ2-5
ASSFTLAGGQETQY | TRBV12-3/TRBV12-4 | TRBD2 | TRBJ2-5
ASSQESGQGFYA | TRBV3-1 | TRBD1 | TRBJ1-2
ASSQGTGISSGNTIY | TRBV3-1 | TRBD1 | TRBJ1-3